This T cell receptor beta chain is drawn from a study of blood T cell repertoires in COVID-19. Study at large: The United States, Italy and Spain were the sources of the acute and convalescent COVID-19 samples. Nucleic acid was either cDNA or gDNA, and it came from T cells, B-cell-depleted T cells, or PBMCs.

In the source study's methods: Amplification of reference gene primers provided the estimated nucleated cell counts. Data came from immunoSEQ multiplex PCR; TCRdb stores just in-frame clones and leaves some out. The V and J calls and clone size are taken from that table; D and trimming were inferred from the DNA. In the table there are some 56,000 clones, 81% of which are singletons. The CDR3 is 13 amino acids. Germline V lookup: CDR1 LNHDA, CDR2 SQIVND (reference sequence). Between the trimmed V and J ends, which lost 3 bases and 5 bases, there was a span of 11 bases. The chain is built from TRBV19 and TRBJ2-7; D is undetermined. This TCR derives from an elderly woman with active or convalescent COVID-19. The sequenced material came from peripheral blood. The CDR3, as DNA: TGTGCCAGTAGTATGAGGCTAATAAACGAGCAGTACTTC. Translated: CASSMRLINEQYF.